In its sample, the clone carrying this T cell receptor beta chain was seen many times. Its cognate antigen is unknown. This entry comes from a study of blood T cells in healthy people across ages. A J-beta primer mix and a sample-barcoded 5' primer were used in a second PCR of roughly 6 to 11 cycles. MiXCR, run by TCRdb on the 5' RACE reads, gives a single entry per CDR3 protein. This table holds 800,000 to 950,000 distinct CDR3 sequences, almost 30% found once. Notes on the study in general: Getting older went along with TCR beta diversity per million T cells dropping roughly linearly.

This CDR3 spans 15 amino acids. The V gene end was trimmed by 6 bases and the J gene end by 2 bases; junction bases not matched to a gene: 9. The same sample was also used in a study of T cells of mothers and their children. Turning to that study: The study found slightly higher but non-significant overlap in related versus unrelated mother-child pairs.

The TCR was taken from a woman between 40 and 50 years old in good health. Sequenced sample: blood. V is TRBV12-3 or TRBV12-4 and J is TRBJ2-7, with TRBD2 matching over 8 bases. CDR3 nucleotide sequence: TGTGCCAGCAGCCTGCGGGGGGTGGGGGCCTACGAGCAGTACTTC. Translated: CASSLRGVGAYEQYF.